The clone carrying this T cell receptor beta chain was seen a few times. Assay: immunoSEQ multiplex PCR; the TCRdb copy retains only in-frame clones and omits some. Among 150,000 or so clones, about four fifths were seen once, and the ten largest hold more than 3%. This sample is drawn from a study of blood T cell repertoires in COVID-19. As for the study in general: Acute and convalescent COVID-19 samples came from the United States, Italy and Spain. In each case, the material was cDNA or gDNA derived from T cells, B-cell-depleted T cells, or PBMCs.

Across about two dozen US areas, participants ranged in age from about 18 to 100 years. Participant-given clinical history determined each cohort assignment. The source of this sequence is a woman aged 55-75 years who had recovered from COVID-19. Sequencing was done on a sample of PBMCs or T cells enriched from blood (not recorded which).

CDR3 DNA: TGTGCCAGCTTGGCCAGGGACAATGAGCAGTTCTTC. Protein: CASLARDNEQFF. The chain uses TRBV27 and TRBJ2-1, with D possibly matching TRBD1 (5 bases). With 8 bases removed from V and 5 bases from J, the gap between germline ends came to 10 bases. The CDR3 has 12 amino acids. In germline, CDR1 is MNHEY, CDR2 SMNVEV (reference sequence).